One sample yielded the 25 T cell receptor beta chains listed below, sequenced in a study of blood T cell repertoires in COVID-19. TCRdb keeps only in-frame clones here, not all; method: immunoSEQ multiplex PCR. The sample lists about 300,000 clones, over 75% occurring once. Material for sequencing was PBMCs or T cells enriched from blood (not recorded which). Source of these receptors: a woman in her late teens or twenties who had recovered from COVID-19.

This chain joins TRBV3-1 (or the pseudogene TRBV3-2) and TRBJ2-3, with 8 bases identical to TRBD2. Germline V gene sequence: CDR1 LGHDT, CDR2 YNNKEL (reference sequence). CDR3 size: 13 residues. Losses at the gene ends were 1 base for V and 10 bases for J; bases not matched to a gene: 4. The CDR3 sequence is CASSQVSGGAQYF. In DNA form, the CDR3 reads TGTGCCAGCAGCCAAGTATCGGGGGGGGCGCAGTATTTT.

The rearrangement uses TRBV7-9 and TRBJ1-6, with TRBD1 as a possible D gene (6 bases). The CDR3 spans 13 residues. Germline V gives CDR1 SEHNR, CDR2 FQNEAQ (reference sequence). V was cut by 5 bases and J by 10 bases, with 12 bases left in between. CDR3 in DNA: TGTGCCAGCAGCCTATCAGGGGACTCACCCCTCCACTTT. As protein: CASSLSGDSPLHF.

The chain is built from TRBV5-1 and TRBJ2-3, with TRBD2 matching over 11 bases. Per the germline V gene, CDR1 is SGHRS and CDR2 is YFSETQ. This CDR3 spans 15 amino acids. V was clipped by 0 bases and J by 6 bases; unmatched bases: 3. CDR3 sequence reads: CASSLVGLAGDTQYF. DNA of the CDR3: TGCGCCAGCAGCTTGGTAGGACTAGCGGGTGATACGCAGTATTTT.

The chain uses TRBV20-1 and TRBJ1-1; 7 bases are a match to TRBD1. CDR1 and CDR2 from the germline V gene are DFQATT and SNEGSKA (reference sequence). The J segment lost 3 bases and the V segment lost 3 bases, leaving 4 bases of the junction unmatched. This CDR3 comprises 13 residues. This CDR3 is CSASRDRYTEAFF. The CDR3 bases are TGCAGTGCTAGTAGGGACAGATACACTGAAGCTTTCTTT.

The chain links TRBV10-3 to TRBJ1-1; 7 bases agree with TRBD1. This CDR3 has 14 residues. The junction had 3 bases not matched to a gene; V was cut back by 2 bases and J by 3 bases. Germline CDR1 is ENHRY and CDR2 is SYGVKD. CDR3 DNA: TGTGCCATCAGTGAGAGGGGGCAAGACACTGAAGCTTTCTTT. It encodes CAISERGQDTEAFF.

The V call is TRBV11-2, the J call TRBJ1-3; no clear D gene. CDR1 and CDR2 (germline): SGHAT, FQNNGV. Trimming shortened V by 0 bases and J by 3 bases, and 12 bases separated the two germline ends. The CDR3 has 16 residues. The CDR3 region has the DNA TGTGCCAGCAGCTTAGAGCCGCGTCCCTTTGGAAACACCATATATTTT. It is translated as CASSLEPRPFGNTIYF.

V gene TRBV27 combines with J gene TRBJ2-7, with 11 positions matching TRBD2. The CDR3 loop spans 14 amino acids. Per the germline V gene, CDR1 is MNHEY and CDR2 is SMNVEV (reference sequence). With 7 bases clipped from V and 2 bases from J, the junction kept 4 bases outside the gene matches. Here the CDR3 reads CASTLLAGAYEQYF. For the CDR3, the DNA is TGTGCCAGCACCTTACTAGCGGGGGCCTACGAGCAGTACTTC.

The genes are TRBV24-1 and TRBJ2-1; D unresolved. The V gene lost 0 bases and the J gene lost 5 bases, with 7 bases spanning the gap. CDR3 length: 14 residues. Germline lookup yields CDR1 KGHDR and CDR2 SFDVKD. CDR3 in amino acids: CATSDLERNNEQFF. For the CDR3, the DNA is TGTGCCACCAGTGATTTGGAGAGAAACAATGAGCAGTTCTTC.

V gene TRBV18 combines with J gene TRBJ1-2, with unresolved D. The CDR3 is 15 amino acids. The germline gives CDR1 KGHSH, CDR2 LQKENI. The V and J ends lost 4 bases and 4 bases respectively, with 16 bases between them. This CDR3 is CASSLATHSFYGYTF. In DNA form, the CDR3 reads TGTGCCAGCTCACTAGCGACACACTCGTTCTATGGCTACACCTTC.

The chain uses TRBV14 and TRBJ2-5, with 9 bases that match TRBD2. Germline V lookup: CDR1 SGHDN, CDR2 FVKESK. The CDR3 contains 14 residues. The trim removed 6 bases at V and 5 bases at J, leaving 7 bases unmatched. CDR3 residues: CASRSGTSRETQYF. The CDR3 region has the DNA TGTGCCAGCAGATCCGGGACTAGCCGTGAGACCCAGTACTTC.

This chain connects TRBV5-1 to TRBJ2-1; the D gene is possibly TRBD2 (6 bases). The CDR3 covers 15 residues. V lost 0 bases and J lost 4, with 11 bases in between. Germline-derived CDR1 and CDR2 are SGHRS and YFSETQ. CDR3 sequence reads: CASSLGSGPYNEQFF. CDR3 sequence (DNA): TGCGCCAGCAGCTTGGGCAGCGGGCCTTACAATGAGCAGTTCTTC.

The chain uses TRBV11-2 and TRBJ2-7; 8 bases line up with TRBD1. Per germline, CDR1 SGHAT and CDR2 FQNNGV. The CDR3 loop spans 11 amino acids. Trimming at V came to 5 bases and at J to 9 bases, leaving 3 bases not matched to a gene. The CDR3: CASSRGQGQYF. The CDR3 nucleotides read TGTGCCAGCAGCCGAGGACAGGGGCAGTACTTC.

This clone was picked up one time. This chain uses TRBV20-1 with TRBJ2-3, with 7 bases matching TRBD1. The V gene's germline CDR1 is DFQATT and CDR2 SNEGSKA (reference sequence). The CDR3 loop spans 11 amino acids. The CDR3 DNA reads TGCAGGGCAACAGGGGCAGATACGCAGTATTTT. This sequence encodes CRATGADTQYF.

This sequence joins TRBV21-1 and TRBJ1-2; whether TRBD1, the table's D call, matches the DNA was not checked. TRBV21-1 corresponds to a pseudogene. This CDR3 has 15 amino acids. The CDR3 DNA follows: TGTGCCAGCAGCTGGGGACAGCCTTCTAACTATGGCTACACCTTC. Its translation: CASSWGQPSNYGYTF.

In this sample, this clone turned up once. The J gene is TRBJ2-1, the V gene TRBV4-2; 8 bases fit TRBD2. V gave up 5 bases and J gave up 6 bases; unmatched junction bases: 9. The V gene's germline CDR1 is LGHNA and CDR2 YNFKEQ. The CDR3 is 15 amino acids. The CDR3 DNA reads TGTGCCAGCAGCTCGAGCGGGAGAAGGATCAATGAGCAGTTCTTC. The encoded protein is CASSSSGRRINEQFF.

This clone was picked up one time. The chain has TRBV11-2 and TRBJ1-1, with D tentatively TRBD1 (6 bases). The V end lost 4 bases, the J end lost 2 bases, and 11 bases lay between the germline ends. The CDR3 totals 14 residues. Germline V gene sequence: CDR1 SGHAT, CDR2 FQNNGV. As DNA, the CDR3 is TGTGCCAGCAGCTGGGAGGGGGGTAACACTGAAGCTTTCTTT. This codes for CASSWEGGNTEAFF.

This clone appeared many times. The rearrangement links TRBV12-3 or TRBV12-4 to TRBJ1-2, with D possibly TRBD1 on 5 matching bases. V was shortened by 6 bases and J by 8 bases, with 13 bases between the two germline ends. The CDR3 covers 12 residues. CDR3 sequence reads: CASSRDSSGYTF. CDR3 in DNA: TGTGCCAGCAGCCGTGACAGTTCAGGCTACACCTTC.

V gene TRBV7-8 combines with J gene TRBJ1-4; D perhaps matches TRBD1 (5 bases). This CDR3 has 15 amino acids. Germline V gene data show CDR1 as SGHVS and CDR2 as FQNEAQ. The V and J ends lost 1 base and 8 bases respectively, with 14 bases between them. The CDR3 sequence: CASSLGGEVREKLFF. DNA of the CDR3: TGTGCCAGCAGCTTAGGGGGGGAGGTCCGGGAAAAACTGTTTTTT.

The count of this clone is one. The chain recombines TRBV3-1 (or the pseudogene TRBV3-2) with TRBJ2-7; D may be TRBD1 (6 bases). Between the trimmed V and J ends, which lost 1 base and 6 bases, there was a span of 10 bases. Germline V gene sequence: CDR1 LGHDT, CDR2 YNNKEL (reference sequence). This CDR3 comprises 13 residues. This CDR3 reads CASSQAGQTEQYF. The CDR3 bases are TGTGCCAGCAGCCAAGCCGGACAGACCGAGCAGTACTTC.

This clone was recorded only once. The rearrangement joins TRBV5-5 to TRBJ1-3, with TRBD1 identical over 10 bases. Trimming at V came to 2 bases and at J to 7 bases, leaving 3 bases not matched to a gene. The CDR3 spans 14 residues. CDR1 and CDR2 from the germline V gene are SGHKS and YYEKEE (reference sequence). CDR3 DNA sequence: TGTGCCAGCAGCTTCGGGGACAGGGGTAACACCATATATTTT. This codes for CASSFGDRGNTIYF.

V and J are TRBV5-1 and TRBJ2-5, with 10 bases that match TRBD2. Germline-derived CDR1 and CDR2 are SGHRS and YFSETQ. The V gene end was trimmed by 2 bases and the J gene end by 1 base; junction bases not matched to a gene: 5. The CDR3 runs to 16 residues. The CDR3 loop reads CASSFGTSDPQETQYF. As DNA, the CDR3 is TGCGCCAGCAGCTTCGGGACTAGCGACCCCCAAGAGACCCAGTACTTC.

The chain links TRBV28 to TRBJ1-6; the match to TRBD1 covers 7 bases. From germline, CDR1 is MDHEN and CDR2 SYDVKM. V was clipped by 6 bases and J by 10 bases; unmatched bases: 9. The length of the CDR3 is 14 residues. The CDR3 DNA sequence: TGTGCCAGCAGACCCGACAGGGCAGGCTCACCCCTCCACTTT. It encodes CASRPDRAGSPLHF.

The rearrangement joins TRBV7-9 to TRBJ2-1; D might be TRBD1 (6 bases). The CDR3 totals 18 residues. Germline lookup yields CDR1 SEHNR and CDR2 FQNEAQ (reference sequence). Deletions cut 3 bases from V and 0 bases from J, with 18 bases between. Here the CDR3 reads CASSFPRGTASSYNEQFF. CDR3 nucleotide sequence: TGTGCCAGCAGCTTTCCTAGGGGGACGGCCAGCTCCTACAATGAGCAGTTCTTC.

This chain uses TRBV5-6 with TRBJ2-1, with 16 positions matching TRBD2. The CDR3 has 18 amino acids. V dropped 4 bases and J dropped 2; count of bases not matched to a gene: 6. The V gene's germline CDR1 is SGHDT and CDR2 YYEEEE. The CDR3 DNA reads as TGTGCCAGCAGCCCGGGACTAGCGGGAGGGGGGGCCTACAATGAGCAGTTCTTC. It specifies CASSPGLAGGGAYNEQFF.

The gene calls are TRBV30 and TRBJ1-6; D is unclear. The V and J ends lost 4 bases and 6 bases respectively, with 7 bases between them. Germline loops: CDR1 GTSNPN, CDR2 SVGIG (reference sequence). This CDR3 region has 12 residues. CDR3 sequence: CAWTAFNSPLHF. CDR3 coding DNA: TGTGCCTGGACAGCGTTTAATTCACCCCTCCACTTT.